This T cell receptor beta chain was profiled in a study of T cell responses to AZD1222 COVID-19 vaccine. This CDR3 is 15 amino acids long. Trimming shortened V by 3 bases and J by 6 bases, and 21 bases separated the two germline ends. Per the germline V gene, CDR1 is SQVTM and CDR2 is ANQGSEA. Overall study results and limits: Clonal diversity was possibly underestimated, and the donors were mostly white British, with more females. Spike-spanning, vaccine-associated CD4 TCRs were dominant at 160-218 and 743-854. Variant regions that are unmutated are reportedly the target of nearly half of spike-specific TCRs. Increased Spike-specific TCR breadth and depth were observed after two AZD1222 doses.

As concerns this clone: The antigen is unknown.

The assay was immunoSEQ multiplex PCR, and TCRdb's table has in-frame clones only and misses some. Counted here are 75,000 to 100,000 clones, around nine tenths occurring once; the ten biggest clones make up about an eighth. V and J are TRBV29-1 and TRBJ2-7; possibly TRBD1 or TRBD2 for D (5 bases each). The starting material was peripheral blood, obtained on day 0 of AZD1222 vaccination. This TCR came from an adult in good health. The CDR3 protein is CSVDTNGARRGEQYF. The CDR3 DNA reads TGCAGCGTTGACACCAACGGGGCCAGACGGGGCGAGCAGTACTTC.